This TCR beta chain was profiled in a study of beta chain features in type 1 diabetes. Points from the study as a whole: Within each of all four CD4+ subsets, Type 1 diabetes patients had TCRB CDR3s that were moderately but significantly shorter. Researchers reported that naive, central memory and Treg TCRB repertoires appeared more similar in patients than in healthy donors.

Expressed TCRB transcripts were sequenced, since all the RNA that had been isolated was reverse transcribed. Sequenced by immunoSEQ multiplex PCR; TCRdb stores in-frame clones only, minus some. The sample records some 290,000 clones, less than 30% being singletons. Purity exceeded 95% in all sorted populations. This clone has a handful of counts. Its target is not known. The germline gives CDR1 SEHNR, CDR2 FQNEAQ (reference sequence). CDR3 length: 14 amino acids. V lost 5 bases, J lost 6 bases, and 17 bases lay in between. Sequenced sample: naive CD4+ T cells from blood. The chain is built from TRBV7-9 and TRBJ2-7; tentative D call: TRBD1 (6 bases). The sequence derives from a young woman with type 1 diabetes. The CDR3 nucleotides read TGTGCCAGCAGCGTGGGACACGAGCTGGCCGAGCAGTACTTC. It codes for CASSVGHELAEQYF.